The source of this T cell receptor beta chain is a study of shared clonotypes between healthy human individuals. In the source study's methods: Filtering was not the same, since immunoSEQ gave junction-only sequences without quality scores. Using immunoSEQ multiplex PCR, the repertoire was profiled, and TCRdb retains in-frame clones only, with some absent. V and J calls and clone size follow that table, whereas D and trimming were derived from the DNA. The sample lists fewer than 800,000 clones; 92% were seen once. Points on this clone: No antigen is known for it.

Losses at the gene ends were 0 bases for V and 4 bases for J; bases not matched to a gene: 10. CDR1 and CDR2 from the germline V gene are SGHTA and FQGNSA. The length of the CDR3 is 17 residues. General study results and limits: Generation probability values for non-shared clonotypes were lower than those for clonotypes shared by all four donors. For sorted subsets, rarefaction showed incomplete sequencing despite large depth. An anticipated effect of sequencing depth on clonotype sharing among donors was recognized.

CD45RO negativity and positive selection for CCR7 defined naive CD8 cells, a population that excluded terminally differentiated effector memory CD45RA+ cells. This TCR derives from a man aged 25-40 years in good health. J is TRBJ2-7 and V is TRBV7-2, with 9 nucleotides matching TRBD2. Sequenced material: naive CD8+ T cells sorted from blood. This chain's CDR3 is CASSLAFIAGEGYEQYF. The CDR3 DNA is TGTGCCAGCAGCTTAGCATTCATAGCGGGAGAGGGGTACGAGCAGTACTTC.